At least ten counts were recorded for the clone carrying this T cell receptor beta chain. What it binds is unknown. Orbital computed tomography, thyroid ultrasound, serum thyroxine and TRAb, and clinical symptoms together informed the diagnoses. What was amplified from RNA transcripts were TCR beta CDR3 regions. The primer set for the first-round RT-PCR of the TCR CDR3 was HTBI. TCRdb fed the multiplex PCR reads into MiXCR, producing one record per CDR3 protein. The sample contains about 300,000 distinct CDR3 sequences, approximately 15% of which appear only once. The data belong to a study of T cells in Graves' hyperthyroidism and ophthalmopathy. Study findings and constraints: Among thyroid clonotypes expanded above 0.001, most also appeared in blood.

The origin of this receptor is a man aged 25 to 40 with Graves' hyperthyroidism. The sequenced sample consisted of blood.

The CDR3, as DNA: TGCAGTGCTAGAGTGCCGGGGACTCCCGGAGATACGCAGTATTTT. It codes for CSARVPGTPGDTQYF. The V and J genes are TRBV20-1 and TRBJ2-3, with D perhaps TRBD2 (6 bases). The ends were cut back, 1 base at V and 5 bases at J, with 16 bases in the middle. Germline V gene lookup returns CDR1 DFQATT and CDR2 SNEGSKA (reference sequence). CDR3 length: 15 amino acids.